These 21 T cell receptor beta chains share one sample of origin, sequenced in a study of OX40 agonist ivuxolimab in advanced cancers. TCRdb keeps only in-frame clones here, not all; method: immunoSEQ multiplex PCR. The table lists 65,000 to 95,000 clones, just under 95% of them singletons. Sequences were derived from CD4+ or CD8+ T cells sorted from blood, sampled in a trial of the OX40 agonist ivuxolimab. The receptors stem from an adult with an advanced solid tumor such as melanoma, head and neck, liver or kidney cancer.

The genes are TRBV5-4 and TRBJ2-5, with a weak D call TRBD2 (6 bases). The last part of the DNA fits TRBJ2-7 better; the J call may be wrong. The CDR3 covers 13 residues. In germline, CDR1 is SGHNT, CDR2 YYREEE (reference sequence). The CDR3 nucleotides are TGTGCCAGCAGCGCAGTACTAGCAGACGAGCAGTACTTC. It encodes CASSAVLADEQYF.

This clone was seen once. The chain is built from TRBV14 and TRBJ1-6, with no clear D. This CDR3 is 13 amino acids long. Germline CDR1 reads SGHDN; CDR2 reads FVKESK. V shed 1 base and J shed 13 bases, with 11 bases lying between them. The DNA of the CDR3 is TGTGCCAGCAGCCAAGGGGTTTTCTTGCCCCTCCACTTT. Its protein product is CASSQGVFLPLHF.

With regard to this clone: Germline is not matched at one junction end, which may reflect a read error. The chain links TRBV7-7 to TRBJ2-1; 9 bases map to TRBD2. The CDR3 is made up of 13 amino acids. The germline V gene has CDR1 SSHAT and CDR2 FNYEAQ (reference sequence). The CDR3 here is CASSSGERGVLFF. The CDR3, as DNA: TGTGCTAGCAGCTCGGGAGAGCGGGGGGTGCTGTTCTTC.

The V call is TRBV7-6, the J call TRBJ2-1; D might be TRBD1 (5 bases). Per the germline V gene, CDR1 is SGHVS and CDR2 is FNYEAQ. CDR3 length: 15 residues. V shed 2 bases and J shed 6 bases, with 14 bases lying between them. The CDR3 here is CASSLPYKGFNEQFF. CDR3 DNA: TGTGCCAGCAGCTTACCCTACAAGGGGTTCAATGAGCAGTTCTTC.

The chain couples TRBV1 to TRBJ2-5. TRBV1 is assigned pseudogene status. The CDR3 runs 16 residues. CDR3: CTSSQDWRSLQETQYF. CDR3 DNA: TGCACCAGCAGCCAAGATTGGCGAAGCTTACAAGAGACCCAGTACTTC.

The gene calls are TRBV6-6 and TRBJ1-1, with D maybe TRBD1 (6 bases). There are 16 residues in the CDR3. Germline lookup yields CDR1 MNHNY and CDR2 SVGAGI (reference sequence). V was trimmed by 9 bases and J by 1 base, leaving 21 bases between them. CDR3 in amino acids: CASYFLLDSENTEAFF. The CDR3, as DNA: TGTGCCAGTTACTTTTTGTTGGACAGTGAGAACACTGAAGCTTTCTTT.

This sequence joins TRBV11-2 and TRBJ2-1; 8 bases match TRBD1. The germline V gene encodes CDR1 SGHAT and CDR2 FQNNGV. J gave up 6 bases and V 6 bases, and 13 bases lay outside the gene matches. The CDR3 is made up of 16 amino acids. DNA of the CDR3: TGTGCCAGCAGTTTCCTGTGGCGGGACAGGTTCAATGAGCAGTTCTTC. This codes for CASSFLWRDRFNEQFF.

The rearrangement uses TRBV7-2 and TRBJ2-1; D uncertain. Looked up from germline, CDR1 is SGHTA and CDR2 is FQGNSA. The length of the CDR3 is 18 residues. V lost 1 base to trimming and J lost 0 bases, with 16 bases between them. The CDR3 DNA is TGTGCCAGCAGCTTAGTGATATCCTACACGAGCTCCTACAATGAGCAGTTCTTC. Translation gives CASSLVISYTSSYNEQFF. Filled out from reference TRBV7-2 and TRBJ2-1, the complete variable domain reads GAGVSQSPSNKVTEKGKDVELRCDPISGHTALYWYRQSLGQGLEFLIYFQGNSAPDKSGLPSDRFSAERTGGSVSTLTIQRTQQEDSAVYLCASSLVISYTSSYNEQFFGPGTRLTVL.

This clone showed up just a few times. This chain connects TRBV9 to TRBJ1-1; maybe TRBD1 (5 bases). Germline CDR1 SGDLS, CDR2 YYNGEE. The CDR3 loop spans 13 amino acids. V lost 3 bases and J 7 bases, leaving 13 bases between the germline ends. Here the CDR3 DNA reads TGTGCCAGCAGCGCGGCCCGGGGGGTTGAAGCTTTCTTT. It codes for CASSAARGVEAFF.

This chain uses TRBV4-1 with TRBJ1-6; D remains ambiguous. Trimming took off 0 bases at V and 7 bases at J, with 7 bases between the two ends. The V gene's germline CDR1 is MGHRA and CDR2 YSYEKL. The CDR3 runs to 14 residues. The CDR3 loop is CASSQDRANSPLHF. The CDR3 bases are TGCGCCAGCAGCCAAGATCGGGCCAATTCACCCCTCCACTTT.

CDR3 nucleotides: TGTGCCAGCAGTTACTCCTACGAGCAGTACTTC. Translation gives CASSYSYEQYF. V and J are TRBV5-6 and TRBJ2-7; D not resolved. The CDR3 covers 11 residues. Per germline, CDR1 SGHDT and CDR2 YYEEEE. Trimming shortened V by 5 bases and J by 0 bases, and 3 bases separated the two germline ends.

This sequence joins TRBV4-1 and TRBJ2-7, with D maybe TRBD1 (6 bases). The germline V and J ends were trimmed by 3 bases and 2 bases, with 20 bases remaining between them. Germline values: CDR1 MGHRA, CDR2 YSYEKL. CDR3 length equals 17 residues. The CDR3: CASSQGLGTTDTYEQYF. The CDR3 DNA follows: TGCGCCAGCAGCCAGGGTTTAGGGACAACTGACACCTACGAGCAGTACTTC.

The V call is TRBV10-2, the J call TRBJ2-2, with D uncertain. V lost 3 bases and J lost 4, with 6 bases in between. Germline V gene data show CDR1 as WSHSY and CDR2 as SAAADI. The CDR3 runs 13 residues. This CDR3 is CASSDGSTGELFF. The CDR3 bases are TGCGCCAGCAGTGATGGCAGCACCGGGGAGCTGTTTTTT.

This chain links TRBV7-6 with TRBJ1-1; tentative D call: TRBD1 (6 bases). V was clipped by 3 bases and J by 1 base, with 9 bases between them. Germline loops: CDR1 SGHVS, CDR2 FNYEAQ. The CDR3 extends over 14 amino acids. CDR3 protein: CASSLGGSNTEAFF. CDR3 DNA: TGTGCCAGCAGCTTGGGGGGCTCGAACACTGAAGCTTTCTTT. Filled out from reference TRBV7-6 and TRBJ1-1, the complete variable domain reads GAGVSQSPRYKVTKRGQDVALRCDPISGHVSLYWYRQALGQGPEFLTYFNYEAQQDKSGLPNDRFSAERPEGSISTLTIQRTEQRDSAMYRCASSLGGSNTEAFFGQGTRLTVV.

This clone has just one count. This rearrangement joins TRBV9 to TRBJ1-1, with TRBD1 matching over 12 bases. This CDR3 contains 15 residues. The V gene end was trimmed by 3 bases and the J gene end by 8 bases; junction bases not matched to a gene: 8. Looked up from germline, CDR1 is SGDLS and CDR2 is YYNGEE. The DNA of the CDR3 is TGTGCCAGCAGCGACGCCGGGACAGGGGGCAGAGAAGCTTTCTTT. Residues: CASSDAGTGGREAFF.

The CDR3 loop is CASKPTSGGFDTQYF. CDR3 nucleotides: TGTGCCAGCAAACCAACCAGCGGGGGATTTGATACGCAGTATTTT. This rearrangement joins TRBV6-6 to TRBJ2-3; 8 positions match TRBD2. Germline V gene lookup returns CDR1 MNHNY and CDR2 SVGAGI (reference sequence). The trim removed 7 bases at V and 6 bases at J, leaving 12 bases unmatched. This CDR3 has 15 amino acids.

This sequence joins TRBV10-1 and TRBJ2-3; 9 bases agree with TRBD2. This CDR3 is 16 amino acids long. J was trimmed by 3 bases and V by 2 bases; bases with no gene match: 6. CDR1 is WNHNN, CDR2 SYGVQD, per germline (reference sequence). Here the CDR3 reads CASSEVLAGDTDTQYF. The CDR3 nucleotides read TGCGCCAGCAGTGAGGTGTTAGCGGGGGATACAGATACGCAGTATTTT.

The genes are TRBV18 and TRBJ2-5, with D unresolved. CDR1 and CDR2 from the germline V gene are KGHSH and LQKENI. The CDR3 sequence is 15 residues long. Deletions cut 1 base from V and 1 base from J, with 10 bases between. CDR3: CASSPRAGPQETQYF. DNA for the CDR3: TGTGCCAGCTCACCACGGGCAGGACCCCAAGAGACCCAGTACTTC.

The chain recombines TRBV5-6 with TRBJ1-1; TRBD1 agrees at 7 bases. This CDR3 is built from 16 residues. The V gene end was trimmed by 0 bases and the J gene end by 1 base; junction bases not matched to a gene: 6. Germline V gene sequence: CDR1 SGHDT, CDR2 YYEEEE. As DNA, the CDR3 is TGTGCCAGCAGCTTGGCCGCGGGACAGACGAACACTGAAGCTTTCTTT. The encoded protein is CASSLAAGQTNTEAFF.

The chain has TRBV6-5 and TRBJ2-3; 7 bases agree with TRBD2. Germline V gene data show CDR1 as MNHEY and CDR2 as SVGAGI. V lost 11 bases to trimming and J lost 0 bases; unmatched junction nucleotides: 8. The length of the CDR3 is 14 residues. CDR3 loop: CAVSFGGSTDTQYF. The CDR3 DNA is TGTGCCGTCTCCTTCGGGGGGAGCACAGATACGCAGTATTTT.

This chain links TRBV5-8 with TRBJ2-7; D is undetermined. In germline, CDR1 is SGHTS, CDR2 YDEGEE. V was cut by 1 base and J by 4 bases, with 9 bases left in between. There are 13 residues in the CDR3. CDR3 nucleotides: TGTGCCAGCAGCTTGTCAGAGTATTACGAGCAGTACTTC. Translated: CASSLSEYYEQYF. Complete variable domain (other parts from reference TRBV5-8 and TRBJ2-7): EAGVTQSPTHLIKTRGQQATLRCSPISGHTSVYWYQQALGLGLQFLLWYDEGEERNRGNFPPRFSGRQFPNYSSELNVNALELEDSALYLCASSLSEYYEQYFGPGTRLTVT.